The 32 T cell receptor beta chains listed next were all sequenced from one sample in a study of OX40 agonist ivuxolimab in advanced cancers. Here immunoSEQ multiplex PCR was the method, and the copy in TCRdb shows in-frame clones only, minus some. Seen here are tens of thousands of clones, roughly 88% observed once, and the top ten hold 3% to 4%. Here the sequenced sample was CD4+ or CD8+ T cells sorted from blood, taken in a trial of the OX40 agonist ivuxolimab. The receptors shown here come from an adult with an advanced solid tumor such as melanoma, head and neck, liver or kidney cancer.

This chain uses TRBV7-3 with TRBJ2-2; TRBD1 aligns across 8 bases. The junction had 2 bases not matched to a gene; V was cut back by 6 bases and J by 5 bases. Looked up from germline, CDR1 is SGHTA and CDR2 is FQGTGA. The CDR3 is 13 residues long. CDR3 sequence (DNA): TGTGCCAGCAGGCAGGGGGCAACCGGGGAGCTGTTTTTT. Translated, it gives CASRQGATGELFF.

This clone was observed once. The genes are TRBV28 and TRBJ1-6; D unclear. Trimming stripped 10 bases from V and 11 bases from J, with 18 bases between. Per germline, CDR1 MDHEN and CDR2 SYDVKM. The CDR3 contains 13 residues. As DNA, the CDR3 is TGTGCCACCAAGACTGGAGCTGGAACACCCCTCCACTTT. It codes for CATKTGAGTPLHF. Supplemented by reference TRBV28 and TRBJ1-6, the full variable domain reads DVKVTQSSRYLVKRTGEKVFLECVQDMDHENMFWYRQDPGLGLRLIYFSYDVKMKEKGDIPEGYSVSREKKERFSLILESASTNQTSMYLCATKTGAGTPLHFGNGTRLTVT.

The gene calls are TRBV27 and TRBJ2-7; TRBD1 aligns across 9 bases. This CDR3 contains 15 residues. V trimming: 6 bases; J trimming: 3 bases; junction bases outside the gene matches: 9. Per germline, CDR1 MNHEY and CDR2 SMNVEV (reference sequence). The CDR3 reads CASSTDRGPNYEQYF. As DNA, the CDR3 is TGTGCCAGCAGCACGGACAGGGGACCCAACTACGAGCAGTACTTC.

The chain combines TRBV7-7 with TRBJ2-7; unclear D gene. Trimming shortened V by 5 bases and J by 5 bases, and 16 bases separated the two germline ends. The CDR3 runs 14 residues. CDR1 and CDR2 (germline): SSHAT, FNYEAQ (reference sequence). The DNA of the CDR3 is TGTGCCAGCAGCCCAATTGTCCCGGGTAACGAGCAGTACTTC. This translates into CASSPIVPGNEQYF.

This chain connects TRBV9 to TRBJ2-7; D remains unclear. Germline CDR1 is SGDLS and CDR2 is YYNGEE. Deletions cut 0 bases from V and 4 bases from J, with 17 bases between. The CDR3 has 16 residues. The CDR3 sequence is CASSVEMGASRYEQYF. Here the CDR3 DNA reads TGTGCCAGCAGCGTAGAAATGGGCGCCAGCCGATACGAGCAGTACTTC.

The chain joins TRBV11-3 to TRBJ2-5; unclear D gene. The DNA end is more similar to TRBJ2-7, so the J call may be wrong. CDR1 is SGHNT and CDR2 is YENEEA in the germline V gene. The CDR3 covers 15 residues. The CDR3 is CASSLGPGRNYEQYF. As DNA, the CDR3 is TGTGCCAGCAGCTTAGGCCCCGGACGGAACTACGAGCAGTACTTC.

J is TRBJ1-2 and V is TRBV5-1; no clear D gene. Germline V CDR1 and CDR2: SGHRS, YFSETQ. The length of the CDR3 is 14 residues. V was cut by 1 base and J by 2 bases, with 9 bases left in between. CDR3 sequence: CASSLNRENYGYTF. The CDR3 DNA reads TGCGCCAGCAGCTTGAACCGGGAAAACTATGGCTACACCTTC.

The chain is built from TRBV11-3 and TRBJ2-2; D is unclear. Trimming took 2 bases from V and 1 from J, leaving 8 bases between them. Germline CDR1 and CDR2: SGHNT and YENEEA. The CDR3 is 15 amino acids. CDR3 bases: TGTGCCAGCAGCTTAACCGGGTTGAACACCGGGGAGCTGTTTTTT. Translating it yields CASSLTGLNTGELFF. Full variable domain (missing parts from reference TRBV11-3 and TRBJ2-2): EAGVVQSPRYKIIEKKQPVAFWCNPISGHNTLYWYLQNLGQGPELLIRYENEEAVDDSQLPKDRFSAERLKGVDSTLKIQPAELGDSAVYLCASSLTGLNTGELFFGEGSRLTVL.

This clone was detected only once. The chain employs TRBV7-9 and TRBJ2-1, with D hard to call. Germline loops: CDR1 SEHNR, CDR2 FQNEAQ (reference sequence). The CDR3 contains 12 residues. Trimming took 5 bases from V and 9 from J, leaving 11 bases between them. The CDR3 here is CASSPSSGEQFF. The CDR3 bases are TGTGCCAGCAGCCCAAGTTCGGGTGAGCAGTTCTTC. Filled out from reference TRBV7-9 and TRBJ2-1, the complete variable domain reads DTGVSQNPRHKITKRGQNVTFRCDPISEHNRLYWYRQTLGQGPEFLTYFQNEAQLEKSRLLSDRFSAERPKGSFSTLEIQRTEQGDSAMYLCASSPSSGEQFFGPGTRLTVL.

The CDR3 DNA follows: TGTGCCAGTAGTACCGTCGGGACTAGCGGGAAGTACAATGAGCAGTTCTTC. This sequence encodes CASSTVGTSGKYNEQFF. The V gene is TRBV19, the J gene TRBJ2-1; 13 positions agree with TRBD2. With V trimmed by 4 bases and J by 4 bases, 7 bases remained unmatched. From germline, CDR1 is LNHDA and CDR2 SQIVND (reference sequence). CDR3 length: 17 residues.

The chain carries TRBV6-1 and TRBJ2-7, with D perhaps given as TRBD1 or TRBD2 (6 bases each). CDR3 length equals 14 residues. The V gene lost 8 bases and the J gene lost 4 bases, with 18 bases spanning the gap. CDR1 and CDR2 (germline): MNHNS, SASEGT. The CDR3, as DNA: TGTGCCAGCCTGGAGTGGGGGGCTCGTTACGAGCAGTACTTC. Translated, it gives CASLEWGARYEQYF.

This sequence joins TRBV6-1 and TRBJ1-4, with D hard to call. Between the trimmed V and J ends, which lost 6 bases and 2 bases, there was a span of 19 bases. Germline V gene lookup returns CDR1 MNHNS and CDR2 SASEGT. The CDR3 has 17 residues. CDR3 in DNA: TGTGCCAGCAGCGAATCCCCCTTATTCGACACTAATGAAAAACTGTTTTTT. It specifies CASSESPLFDTNEKLFF.

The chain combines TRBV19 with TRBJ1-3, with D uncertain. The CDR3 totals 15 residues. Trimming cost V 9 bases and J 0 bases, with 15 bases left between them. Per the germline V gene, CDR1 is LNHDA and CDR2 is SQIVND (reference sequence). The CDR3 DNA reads TGTGCCAGCAGCATGAGGCCCCCCTCTGGAAACACCATATATTTT. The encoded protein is CASSMRPPSGNTIYF.

CDR3 sequence: CASLWTDGGSPLHF. The CDR3 DNA reads TGTGCCAGTCTATGGACAGACGGTGGATCACCCCTCCACTTT. V is TRBV6-6 and J is TRBJ1-6; TRBD1 is a possible D gene (6 bases). The CDR3 contains 14 residues. Trimming pared 9 bases from V and 10 bases from J, leaving 19 bases between. CDR1 is MNHNY and CDR2 is SVGAGI in the germline V gene (reference sequence).

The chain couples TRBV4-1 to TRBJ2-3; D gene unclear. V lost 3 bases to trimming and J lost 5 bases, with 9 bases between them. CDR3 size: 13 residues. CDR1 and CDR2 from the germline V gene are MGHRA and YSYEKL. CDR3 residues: CASSQEREDTQYF. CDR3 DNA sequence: TGCGCCAGCAGCCAGGAAAGGGAAGATACGCAGTATTTT.

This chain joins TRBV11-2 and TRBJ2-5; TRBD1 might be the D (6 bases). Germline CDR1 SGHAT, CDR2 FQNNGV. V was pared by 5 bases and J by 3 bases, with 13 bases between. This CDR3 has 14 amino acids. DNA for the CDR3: TGTGCCAGCAGCCCCTACGGGACAAAAGAGACCCAGTACTTC. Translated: CASSPYGTKETQYF.

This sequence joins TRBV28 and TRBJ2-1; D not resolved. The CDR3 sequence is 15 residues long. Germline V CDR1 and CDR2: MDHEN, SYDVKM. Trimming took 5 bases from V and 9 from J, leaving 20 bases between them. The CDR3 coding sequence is TGTGCCAGCAGTCCGCCAGGTGGTTATGTGCGTGAGCAGTTCTTC. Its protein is CASSPPGGYVREQFF.

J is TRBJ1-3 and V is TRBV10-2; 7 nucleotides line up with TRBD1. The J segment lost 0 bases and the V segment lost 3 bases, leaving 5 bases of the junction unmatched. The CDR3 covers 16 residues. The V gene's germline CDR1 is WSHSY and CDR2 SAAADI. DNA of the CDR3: TGCGCCAGCAGTGAAGGGACAGTGTTCTCTGGAAACACCATATATTTT. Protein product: CASSEGTVFSGNTIYF.

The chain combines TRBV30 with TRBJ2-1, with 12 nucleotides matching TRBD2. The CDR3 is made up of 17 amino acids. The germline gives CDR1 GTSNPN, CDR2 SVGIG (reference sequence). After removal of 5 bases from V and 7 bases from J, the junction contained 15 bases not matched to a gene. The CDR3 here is CAWGLSSGGAAWNEQFF. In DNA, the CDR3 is TGTGCCTGGGGCCTTTCTAGCGGGGGGGCAGCTTGGAATGAGCAGTTCTTC.

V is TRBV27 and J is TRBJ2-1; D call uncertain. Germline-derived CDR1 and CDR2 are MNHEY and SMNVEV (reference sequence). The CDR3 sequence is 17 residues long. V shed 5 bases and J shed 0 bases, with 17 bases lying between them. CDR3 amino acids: CASSLKAAHSSYNEQFF. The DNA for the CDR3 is TGTGCCAGCAGTCTCAAAGCTGCGCATAGCTCCTACAATGAGCAGTTCTTC.

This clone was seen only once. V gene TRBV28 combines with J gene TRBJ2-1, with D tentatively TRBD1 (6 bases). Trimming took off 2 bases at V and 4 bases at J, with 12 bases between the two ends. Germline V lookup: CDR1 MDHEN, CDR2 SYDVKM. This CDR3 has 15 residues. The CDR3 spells CASSLTGPGYNEQFF. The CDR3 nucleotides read TGTGCCAGCAGTTTAACAGGGCCAGGATACAATGAGCAGTTCTTC. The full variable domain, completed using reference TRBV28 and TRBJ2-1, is DVKVTQSSRYLVKRTGEKVFLECVQDMDHENMFWYRQDPGLGLRLIYFSYDVKMKEKGDIPEGYSVSREKKERFSLILESASTNQTSMYLCASSLTGPGYNEQFFGPGTRLTVL.

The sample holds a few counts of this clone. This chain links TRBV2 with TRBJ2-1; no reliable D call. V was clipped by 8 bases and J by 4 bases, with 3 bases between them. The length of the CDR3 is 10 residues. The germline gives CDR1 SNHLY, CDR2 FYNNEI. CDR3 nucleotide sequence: TGTGCCAGCGGGTACAATGAGCAGTTCTTC. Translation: CASGYNEQFF.

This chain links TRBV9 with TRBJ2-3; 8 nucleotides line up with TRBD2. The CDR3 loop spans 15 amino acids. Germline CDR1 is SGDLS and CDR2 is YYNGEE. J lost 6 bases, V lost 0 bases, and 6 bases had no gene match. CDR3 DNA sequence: TGTGCCAGCAGCGTAGGAAGTAGCGGGGCTGATACGCAGTATTTT. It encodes CASSVGSSGADTQYF.

The CDR3 here is CATEAPGGYQPQHF. The CDR3, as DNA: TGTGCCACCGAAGCCCCCGGGGGTTATCAGCCCCAGCATTTT. The chain joins TRBV19 to TRBJ1-5, with a tentative D call TRBD1 (5 bases). The CDR3 length is 14 residues. From germline, CDR1 is LNHDA and CDR2 SQIVND (reference sequence). With 10 bases removed from V and 5 bases from J, the gap between germline ends came to 18 bases.

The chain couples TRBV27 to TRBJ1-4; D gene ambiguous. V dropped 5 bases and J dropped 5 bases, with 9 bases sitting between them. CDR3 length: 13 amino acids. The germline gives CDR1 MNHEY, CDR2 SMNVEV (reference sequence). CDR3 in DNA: TGTGCCAGCAGTATTCGGCAGAATGAAAAACTGTTTTTT. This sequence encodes CASSIRQNEKLFF.

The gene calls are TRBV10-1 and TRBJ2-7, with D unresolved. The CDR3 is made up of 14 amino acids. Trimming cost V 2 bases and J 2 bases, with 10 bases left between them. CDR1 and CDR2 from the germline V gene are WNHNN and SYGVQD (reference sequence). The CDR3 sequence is CASSEGQSPYEQYF. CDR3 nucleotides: TGCGCCAGCAGTGAGGGTCAGTCTCCCTACGAGCAGTACTTC.

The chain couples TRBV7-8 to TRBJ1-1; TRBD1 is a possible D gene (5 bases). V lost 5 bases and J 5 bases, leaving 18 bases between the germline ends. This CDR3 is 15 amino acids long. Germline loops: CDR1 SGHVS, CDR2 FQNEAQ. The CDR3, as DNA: TGTGCCAGCAGCGCCAGACTGGGGACGGGGACTGAAGCTTTCTTT. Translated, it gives CASSARLGTGTEAFF.

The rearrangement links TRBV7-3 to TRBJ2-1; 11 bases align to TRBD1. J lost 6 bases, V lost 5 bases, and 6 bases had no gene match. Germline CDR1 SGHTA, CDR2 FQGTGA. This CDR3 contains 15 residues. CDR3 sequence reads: CASSRGQGAFNEQFF. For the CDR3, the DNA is TGTGCCAGCAGCCGCGGACAGGGGGCTTTCAATGAGCAGTTCTTC.

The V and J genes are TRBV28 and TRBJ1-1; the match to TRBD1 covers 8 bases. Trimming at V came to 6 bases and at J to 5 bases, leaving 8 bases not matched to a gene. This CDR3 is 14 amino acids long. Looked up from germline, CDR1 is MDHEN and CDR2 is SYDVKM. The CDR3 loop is CASRPRTGGTEAFF. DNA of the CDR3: TGTGCCAGCAGACCTCGTACAGGGGGGACTGAAGCTTTCTTT.

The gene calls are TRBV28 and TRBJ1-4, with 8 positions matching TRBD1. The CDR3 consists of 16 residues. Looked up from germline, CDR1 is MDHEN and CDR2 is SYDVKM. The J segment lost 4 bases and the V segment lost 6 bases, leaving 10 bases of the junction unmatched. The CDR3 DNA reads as TGTGCCAGCAGCGGGGGTTGGACAGGGATTAATGAAAAACTGTTTTTT. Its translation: CASSGGWTGINEKLFF.

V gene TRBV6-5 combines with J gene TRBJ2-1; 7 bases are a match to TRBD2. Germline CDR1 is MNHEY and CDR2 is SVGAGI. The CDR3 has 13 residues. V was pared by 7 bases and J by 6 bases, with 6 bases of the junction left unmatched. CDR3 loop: CASTPTSSNEQFF. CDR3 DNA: TGTGCCAGCACACCGACTAGCAGCAATGAGCAGTTCTTC.

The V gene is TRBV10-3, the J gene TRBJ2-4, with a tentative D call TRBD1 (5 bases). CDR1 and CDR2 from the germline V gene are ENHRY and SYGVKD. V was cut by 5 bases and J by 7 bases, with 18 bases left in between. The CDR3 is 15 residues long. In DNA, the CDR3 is TGTGCCATCAGTTCGACCGGCGCAGGGTTGAACATTCAGTACTTC. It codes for CAISSTGAGLNIQYF.